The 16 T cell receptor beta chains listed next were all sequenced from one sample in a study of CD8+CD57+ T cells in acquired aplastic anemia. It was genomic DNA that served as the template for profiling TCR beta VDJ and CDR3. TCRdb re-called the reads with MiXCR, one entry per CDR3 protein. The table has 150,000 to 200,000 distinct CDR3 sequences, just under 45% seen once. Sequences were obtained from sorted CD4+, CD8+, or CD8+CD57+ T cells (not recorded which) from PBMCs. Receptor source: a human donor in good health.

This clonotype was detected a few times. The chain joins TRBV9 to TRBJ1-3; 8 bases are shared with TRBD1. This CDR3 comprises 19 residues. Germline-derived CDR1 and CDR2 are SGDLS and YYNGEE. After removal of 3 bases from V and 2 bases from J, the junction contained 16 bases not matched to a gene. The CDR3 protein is CASSARTGMRAGAGNTIYF. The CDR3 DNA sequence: TGTGCCAGCAGCGCCAGGACAGGGATGCGAGCCGGCGCTGGAAACACCATATATTTT.

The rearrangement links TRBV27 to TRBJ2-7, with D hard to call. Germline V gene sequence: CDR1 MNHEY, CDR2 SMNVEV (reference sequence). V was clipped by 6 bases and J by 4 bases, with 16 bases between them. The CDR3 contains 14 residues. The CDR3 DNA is TGTGCCAGCAGCCCGTTTTATACAGAATACGAGCAGTACTTC. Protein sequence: CASSPFYTEYEQYF.

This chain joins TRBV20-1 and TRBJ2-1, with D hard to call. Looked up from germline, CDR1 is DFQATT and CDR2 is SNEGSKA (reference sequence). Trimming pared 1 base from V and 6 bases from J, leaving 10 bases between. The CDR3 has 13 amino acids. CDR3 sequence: CSARVLMGNEQFF. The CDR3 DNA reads TGCAGTGCTAGAGTCCTGATGGGCAATGAGCAGTTCTTC.

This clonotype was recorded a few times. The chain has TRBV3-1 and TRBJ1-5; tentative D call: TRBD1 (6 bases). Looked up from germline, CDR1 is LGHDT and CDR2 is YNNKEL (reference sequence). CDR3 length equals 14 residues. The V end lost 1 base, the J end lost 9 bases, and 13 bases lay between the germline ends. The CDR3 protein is CASSQVGQIRPQHF. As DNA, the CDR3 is TGTGCCAGCAGCCAAGTAGGACAGATTCGGCCCCAGCATTTT.

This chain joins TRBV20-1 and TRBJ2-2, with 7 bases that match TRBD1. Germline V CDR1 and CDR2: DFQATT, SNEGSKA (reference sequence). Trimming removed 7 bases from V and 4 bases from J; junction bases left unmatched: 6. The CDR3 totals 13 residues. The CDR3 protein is CSVRDSFTGELFF. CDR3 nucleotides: TGCAGTGTCCGGGACAGCTTCACCGGGGAGCTGTTTTTT.

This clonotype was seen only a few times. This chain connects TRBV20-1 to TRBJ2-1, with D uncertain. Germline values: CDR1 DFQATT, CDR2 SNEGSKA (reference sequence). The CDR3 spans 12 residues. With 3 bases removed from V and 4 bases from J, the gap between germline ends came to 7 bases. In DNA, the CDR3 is TGCAGTGCTAGTTACCTTTACAATGAGCAGTTCTTC. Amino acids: CSASYLYNEQFF.

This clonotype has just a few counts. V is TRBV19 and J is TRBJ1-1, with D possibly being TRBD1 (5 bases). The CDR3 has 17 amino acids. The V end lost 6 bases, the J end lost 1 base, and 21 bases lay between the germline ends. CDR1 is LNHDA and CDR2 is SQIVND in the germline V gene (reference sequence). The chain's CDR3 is CASREAPRQQRNTEAFF. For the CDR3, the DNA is TGTGCCAGTAGGGAAGCACCAAGACAGCAAAGGAACACTGAAGCTTTCTTT.

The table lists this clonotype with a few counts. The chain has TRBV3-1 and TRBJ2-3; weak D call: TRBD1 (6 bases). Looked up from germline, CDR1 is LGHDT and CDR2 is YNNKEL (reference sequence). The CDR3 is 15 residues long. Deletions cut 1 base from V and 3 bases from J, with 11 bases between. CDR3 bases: TGTGCCAGCAGCCAAGCTCAGGGGAAGACAGATACGCAGTATTTT. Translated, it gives CASSQAQGKTDTQYF.

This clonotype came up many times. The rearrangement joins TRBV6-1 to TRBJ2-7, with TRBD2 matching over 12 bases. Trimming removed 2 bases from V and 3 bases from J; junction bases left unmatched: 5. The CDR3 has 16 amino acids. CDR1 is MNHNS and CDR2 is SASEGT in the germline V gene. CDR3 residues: CASSETGLAGGYEQYF. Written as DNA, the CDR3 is TGTGCCAGCAGTGAAACGGGACTAGCGGGTGGCTACGAGCAGTACTTC.

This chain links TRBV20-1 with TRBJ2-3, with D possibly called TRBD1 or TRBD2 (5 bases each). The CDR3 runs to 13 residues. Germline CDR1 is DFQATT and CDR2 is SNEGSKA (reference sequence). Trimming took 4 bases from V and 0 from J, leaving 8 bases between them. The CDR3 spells CSAMGPSTDTQYF. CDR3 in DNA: TGCAGTGCTATGGGACCTAGCACAGATACGCAGTATTTT.

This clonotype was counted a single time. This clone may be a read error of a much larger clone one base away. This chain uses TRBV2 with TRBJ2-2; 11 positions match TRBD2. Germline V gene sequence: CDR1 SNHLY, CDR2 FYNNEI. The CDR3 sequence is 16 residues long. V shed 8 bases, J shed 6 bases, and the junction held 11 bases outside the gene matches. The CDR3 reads CASAKILAGGPGELFF. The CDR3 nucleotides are TGTGCCAGCGCTAAAATCCTAGCGGGAGGTCCCGGGGAGCTGTTTTTT.

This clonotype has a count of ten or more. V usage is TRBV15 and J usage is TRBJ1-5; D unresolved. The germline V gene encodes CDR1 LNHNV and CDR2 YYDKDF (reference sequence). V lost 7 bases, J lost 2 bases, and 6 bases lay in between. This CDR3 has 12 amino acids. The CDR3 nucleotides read TGTGCCACCAATAATGGCAATCAGCCCCAGCATTTT. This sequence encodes CATNNGNQPQHF.

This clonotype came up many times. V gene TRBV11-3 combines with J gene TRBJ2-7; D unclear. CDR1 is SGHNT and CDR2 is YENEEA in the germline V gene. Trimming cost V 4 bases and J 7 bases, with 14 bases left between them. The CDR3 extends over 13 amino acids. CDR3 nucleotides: TGTGCCAGCAGCTCCGGCCACCTGTATGAGCAGTACTTC. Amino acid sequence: CASSSGHLYEQYF.

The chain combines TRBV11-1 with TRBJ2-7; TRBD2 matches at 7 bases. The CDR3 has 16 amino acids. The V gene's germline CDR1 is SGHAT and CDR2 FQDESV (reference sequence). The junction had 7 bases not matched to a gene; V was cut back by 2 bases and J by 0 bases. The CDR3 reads CASSLLQREGSYEQYF. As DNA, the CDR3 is TGTGCCAGCAGCTTATTACAGAGGGAGGGCTCCTACGAGCAGTACTTC.

The CDR3 DNA reads as TGTGCCAGCAGTACCTCAGGGGGGTCGCCCTATAATTCACCCCTCCACTTT. Its protein is CASSTSGGSPYNSPLHF. J is TRBJ1-6 and V is TRBV28; 7 nucleotides line up with TRBD1. Germline lookup yields CDR1 MDHEN and CDR2 SYDVKM. The CDR3 runs to 17 residues. Trimming cost V 5 bases and J 2 bases; bases outside gene matches: 9.

CDR3 region: CATSRTGPNEKLFF. CDR3 in DNA: TGTGCCACGTCAAGGACAGGGCCTAATGAAAAACTGTTTTTT. This chain links TRBV10-3 with TRBJ1-4; 8 nucleotides line up with TRBD1. The CDR3 spans 14 residues. Looked up from germline, CDR1 is ENHRY and CDR2 is SYGVKD. The trim removed 10 bases at V and 3 bases at J, leaving 7 bases unmatched.